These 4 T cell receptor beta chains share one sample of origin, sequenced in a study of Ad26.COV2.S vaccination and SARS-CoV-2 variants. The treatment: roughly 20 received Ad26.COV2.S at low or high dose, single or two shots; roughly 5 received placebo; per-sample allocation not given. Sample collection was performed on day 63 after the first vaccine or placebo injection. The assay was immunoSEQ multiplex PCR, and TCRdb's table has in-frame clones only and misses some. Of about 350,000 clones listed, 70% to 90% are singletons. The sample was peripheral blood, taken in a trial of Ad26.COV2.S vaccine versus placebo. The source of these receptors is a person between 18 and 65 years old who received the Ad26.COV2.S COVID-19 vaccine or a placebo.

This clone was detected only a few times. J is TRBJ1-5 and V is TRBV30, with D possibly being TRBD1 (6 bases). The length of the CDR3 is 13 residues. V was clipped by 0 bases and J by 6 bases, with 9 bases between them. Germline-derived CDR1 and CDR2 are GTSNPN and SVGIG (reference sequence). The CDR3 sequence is CAWSVDRLQPQHF. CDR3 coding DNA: TGTGCCTGGAGTGTTGACAGGCTTCAGCCCCAGCATTTT.

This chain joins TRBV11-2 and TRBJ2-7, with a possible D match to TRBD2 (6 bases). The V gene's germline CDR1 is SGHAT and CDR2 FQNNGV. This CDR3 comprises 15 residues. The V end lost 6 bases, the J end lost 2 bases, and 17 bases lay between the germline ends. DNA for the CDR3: TGTGCCAGCAGGCCGACCGGAGGGGAGCCCTACGAGCAGTACTTC. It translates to CASRPTGGEPYEQYF.

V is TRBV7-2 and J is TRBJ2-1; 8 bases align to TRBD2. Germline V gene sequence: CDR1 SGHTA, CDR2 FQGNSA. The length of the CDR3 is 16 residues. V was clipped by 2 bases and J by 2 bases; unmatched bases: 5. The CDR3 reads CASSLLSGGAYNEQFF. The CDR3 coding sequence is TGTGCCAGCAGCTTATTAAGCGGGGGCGCCTACAATGAGCAGTTCTTC.

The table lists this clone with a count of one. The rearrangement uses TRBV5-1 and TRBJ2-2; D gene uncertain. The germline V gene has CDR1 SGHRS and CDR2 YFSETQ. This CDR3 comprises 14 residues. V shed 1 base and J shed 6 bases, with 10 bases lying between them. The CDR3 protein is CASSLNSRAGELFF. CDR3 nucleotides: TGCGCCAGCAGCTTGAACTCTAGGGCCGGGGAGCTGTTTTTT.